This T cell receptor (beta chain) was found in a study of blood T cell repertoires in COVID-19. The method was immunoSEQ multiplex PCR; TCRdb's version includes in-frame clones alone and lacks a portion of them. The sample has hundreds of thousands of clones, about 80% seen once. The sequenced sample was PBMCs or T cells enriched from blood (not recorded which). The origin of this receptor is a woman in her fifties or sixties who had been exposed to COVID-19.

The CDR3 region is CASSPDRGYQPQHF. The CDR3, as DNA: TGCGCCAGCAGCCCAGACAGGGGTTATCAGCCCCAGCATTTT. The chain employs TRBV4-3 and TRBJ1-5; the match to TRBD1 covers 8 bases. CDR1 is LGHNA and CDR2 is YSLEER in the germline V gene. J gave up 5 bases and V 4 bases, and 4 bases lay outside the gene matches. This CDR3 comprises 14 residues.